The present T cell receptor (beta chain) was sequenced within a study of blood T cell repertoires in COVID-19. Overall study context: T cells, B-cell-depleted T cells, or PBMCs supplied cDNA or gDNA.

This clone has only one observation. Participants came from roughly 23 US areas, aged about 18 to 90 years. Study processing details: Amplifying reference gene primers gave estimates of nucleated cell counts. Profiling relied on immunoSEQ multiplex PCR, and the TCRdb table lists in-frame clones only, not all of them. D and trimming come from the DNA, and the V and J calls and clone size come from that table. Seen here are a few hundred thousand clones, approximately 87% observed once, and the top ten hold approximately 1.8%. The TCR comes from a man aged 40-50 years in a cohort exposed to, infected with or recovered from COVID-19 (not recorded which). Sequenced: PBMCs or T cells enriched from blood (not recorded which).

The CDR3 DNA reads TGTGCCAGCAGCTTGGTCACGACAGGGGGCTCCTACGAGCAGTACTTC. Its translation is CASSLVTTGGSYEQYF. This chain uses TRBV5-6 with TRBJ2-7; 9 bases are shared with TRBD1. Germline trimming cut 0 bases from V and 0 bases from J; bases unmatched to any gene: 4. This CDR3 is built from 16 residues. From germline, CDR1 is SGHDT and CDR2 YYEEEE.